A single T cell receptor (beta chain) is shown here with its context. The data were taken from a study of shared clonotypes between healthy human individuals. This table comes from immunoSEQ multiplex PCR, and its TCRdb copy is limited to in-frame clones, with some not included. The sample contains millions of clones, 90% to 95% of which appear only once. Germline CDR1 is MDHEN and CDR2 is SYDVKM. With 3 bases removed from V and 0 bases from J, the gap between germline ends came to 16 bases. CDR3 size: 17 residues. The sequenced sample was naive CD4+ T cells sorted from blood. This sample's subset: CD45RA+ positively selected. The chain couples TRBV28 to TRBJ2-3; D remains ambiguous. The TCR was taken from a young man in good health. This CDR3 reads CASSLLGESTSTDTQYF. In nucleotides, the CDR3 is TGTGCCAGCAGTTTGCTTGGAGAAAGTACTAGCACAGATACGCAGTATTTT.